This T cell receptor beta chain was obtained from a study of shared clonotypes between healthy human individuals. Study-wide points: Unshared clonotypes carried lower generation probabilities than those common to all four donors. Genetic and exposure-history diversity was limited by the small donor number.

An even split of each subset's genomic DNA across several immunoSEQ plates was performed. The protocol was immunoSEQ multiplex PCR, while the TCRdb copy is restricted to in-frame clones and leaves out a portion. Here the sample spans millions of clones, 85% to 95% being singletons. Naive CD8 populations comprised CD45RO-negative cells positively selected for CCR7, excluding terminally differentiated effector memory CD45RA+ cells. Every donor, a Caucasian adult, lived in Nashville, Tennessee. Turning to this clone: The antigen remains unidentified.

The trim removed 1 base at V and 10 bases at J, leaving 11 bases unmatched. This CDR3 spans 17 amino acids. CDR1 and CDR2 from the germline V gene are MGHRA and YSYEKL. V usage is TRBV4-1 and J usage is TRBJ1-6; 9 bases match TRBD1. The receptor's source is a man aged 18 to 30 in good health. Some clones in this sample may be carry-over from other donors' samples. The sample was naive CD8+ T cells from PBMCs. The CDR3 region is CASSQVWDRVKESPLHF. DNA for the CDR3: TGCGCCAGCAGCCAAGTTTGGGACAGGGTTAAGGAGTCACCCCTCCACTTT.